The 11 T cell receptor beta chains listed next were all sequenced from one sample in a study of beta chain features in type 1 diabetes (dated by TCRdb to 2016 to 2019). Library creation used the immunoSEQ multiplex PCR assay. All of the isolated RNA was reverse transcribed with the High Capacity cDNA Reverse Transcription Kit, so expressed TCRB transcripts were sequenced. TCRdb retrieved this table from immuneACCESS and kept in-frame rearrangements only. Not all clones are present; in checked studies, unresolved V genes account for under half, and no reason is known for the remainder. The sample table records 200,000 to 250,000 clones; over 12% of these occur just once. More than 0.02% of the sample comes from the top ten. Source material: naive CD4+ T cells from blood. In the paper's terms, the cell subset or site label means: true naive CD4+ T cells. The receptors derive from a woman between 35 and 50 years old in good health.

The chain couples TRBV7-9 to TRBJ1-2; 7 bases map to TRBD1. Germline CDR1 is SEHNR and CDR2 is FQNEAQ (reference sequence). The CDR3 is 15 amino acids. Losses at the gene ends were 3 bases for V and 4 bases for J; bases not matched to a gene: 8. The CDR3 coding sequence is TGTGCCAGCAGCTTCCAAGGACAGGACGGCTATGGCTACACCTTC. This codes for CASSFQGQDGYGYTF.

This clone was counted between two and nine times. The genes are TRBV5-1 and TRBJ1-4; TRBD1 matches 9 bases. From germline, CDR1 is SGHRS and CDR2 YFSETQ. Trimming at V came to 4 bases and at J to 3 bases, leaving 4 bases not matched to a gene. The CDR3 spans 15 residues. The CDR3 protein is CASSLQGAANEKLFF. The CDR3 nucleotides read TGCGCCAGCAGCCTACAGGGGGCGGCTAATGAAAAACTGTTTTTT.

This clone has a count of ten or more. This chain connects TRBV28 to TRBJ2-4; TRBD1 is a possible D gene (6 bases). Trimming removed 3 bases at V and 1 base at J, with 10 bases between. The CDR3 loop spans 15 amino acids. Germline V gene lookup returns CDR1 MDHEN and CDR2 SYDVKM. CDR3 nucleotide sequence: TGTGCCAGCAGTTTGGCGCAGGGGGCCAAAAACATTCAGTACTTC. Amino acid sequence: CASSLAQGAKNIQYF.

The chain recombines TRBV28 with TRBJ2-7, with 7 bases fitting TRBD1. Per germline, CDR1 MDHEN and CDR2 SYDVKM. The V segment lost 4 bases and the J segment 2 bases; nucleotides outside the gene matches: 5. This CDR3 is 14 amino acids long. The CDR3 DNA is TGTGCCAGCAGTTCGTCAGGGGGTCCCTACGAGCAGTACTTC. It yields the protein CASSSSGGPYEQYF.

The chain couples TRBV6-5 to TRBJ2-7; 7 nucleotides match TRBD2. Germline-derived CDR1 and CDR2 are MNHEY and SVGAGI. The J segment lost 6 bases and the V segment lost 6 bases, leaving 14 bases of the junction unmatched. The length of the CDR3 is 15 residues. CDR3 region: CASSRKGGAGSEQYF. CDR3 coding DNA: TGTGCCAGCAGCAGAAAGGGAGGGGCTGGCTCCGAGCAGTACTTC.

The CDR3 nucleotides read TGCGCCAGCAGCCAAGGGACAGGGAATTCCTACGAGCAGTACTTC. This encodes CASSQGTGNSYEQYF. The J gene is TRBJ2-5, the V gene TRBV4-3; 8 bases align to TRBD1. The J call may be mistaken, given a closer DNA end match to TRBJ2-7. Germline V CDR1 and CDR2: LGHNA, YSLEER. This CDR3 is built from 15 residues.

This clone was observed a few times. The chain couples TRBV18 to TRBJ1-2; D is unclear. The CDR3 is 14 amino acids. Germline CDR1 and CDR2: KGHSH and LQKENI. The V and J ends lost 0 bases and 1 base respectively, with 6 bases between them. CDR3 protein: CASSPPNSNYGYTF. The CDR3 DNA is TGTGCCAGCTCACCACCAAACAGTAACTATGGCTACACCTTC. Combining the CDR3 with reference TRBV18 and TRBJ1-2 gives the whole variable domain NAGVMQNPRHLVRRRGQEARLRCSPMKGHSHVYWYRQLPEEGLKFMVYLQKENIIDESGMPKERFSAEFPKEGPSILRIQQVVRGDSAAYFCASSPPNSNYGYTFGSGTRLTVV.

The chain couples TRBV4-3 to TRBJ1-1, with D maybe TRBD1 (5 bases). The germline V and J ends were trimmed by 4 bases and 5 bases, with 20 bases remaining between them. The germline CDR1 and CDR2 sequences are LGHNA and YSLEER. This CDR3 contains 16 residues. Here the CDR3 reads CASSPSAASGGTEAFF. In DNA form, the CDR3 reads TGCGCCAGCAGCCCGTCGGCCGCCTCTGGGGGGACTGAAGCTTTCTTT.

The chain recombines TRBV7-9 with TRBJ2-7; the match to TRBD1 covers 8 bases. Germline V gene sequence: CDR1 SEHNR, CDR2 FQNEAQ (reference sequence). Losses at the gene ends were 2 bases for V and 4 bases for J; bases not matched to a gene: 4. The CDR3 extends over 14 amino acids. The CDR3: CASSLTGGAYEQYF. CDR3 sequence (DNA): TGTGCCAGCAGCTTAACAGGGGGAGCTTACGAGCAGTACTTC.

This clone came up a few times. This rearrangement joins TRBV6-4 to TRBJ1-6; D is uncertain. Trimming left V 3 bases short and J 6 bases short, with 6 bases between. This CDR3 comprises 13 residues. Germline V CDR1 and CDR2: MRHNA, SNTAGT. CDR3 residues: CASSDGVNSPLHF. CDR3 in DNA: TGTGCCAGCAGTGATGGAGTTAATTCACCCCTCCACTTT.

This chain joins TRBV7-2 and TRBJ2-7, with 9 bases matching TRBD1. This CDR3 comprises 18 residues. V shed 4 bases and J 3 bases; nucleotides not matched to a gene: 16. The germline CDR1 and CDR2 sequences are SGHTA and FQGNSA. CDR3 coding DNA: TGTGCCAGCAGCTCACTCGAGGGCCCGGGACAGGGATACTACGAGCAGTACTTC. Translation gives CASSSLEGPGQGYYEQYF. Full variable domain (missing parts from reference TRBV7-2 and TRBJ2-7): GAGVSQSPSNKVTEKGKDVELRCDPISGHTALYWYRQSLGQGLEFLIYFQGNSAPDKSGLPSDRFSAERTGGSVSTLTIQRTQQEDSAVYLCASSSLEGPGQGYYEQYFGPGTRLTVT.